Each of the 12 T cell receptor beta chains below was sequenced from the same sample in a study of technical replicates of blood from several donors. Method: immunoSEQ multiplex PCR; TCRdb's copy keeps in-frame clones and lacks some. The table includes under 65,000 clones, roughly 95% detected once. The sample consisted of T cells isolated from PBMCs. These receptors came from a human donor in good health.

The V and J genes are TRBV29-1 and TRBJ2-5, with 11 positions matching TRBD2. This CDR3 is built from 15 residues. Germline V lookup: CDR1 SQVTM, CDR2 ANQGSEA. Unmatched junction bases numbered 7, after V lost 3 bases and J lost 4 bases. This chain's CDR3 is CSVDGLAGGRETQYF. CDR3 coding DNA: TGCAGCGTTGATGGGCTAGCGGGGGGTAGAGAGACCCAGTACTTC.

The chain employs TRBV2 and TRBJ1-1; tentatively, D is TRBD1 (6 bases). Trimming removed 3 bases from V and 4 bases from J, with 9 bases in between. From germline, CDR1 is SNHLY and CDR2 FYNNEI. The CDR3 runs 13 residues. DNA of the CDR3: TGTGCCAGCAGTGAGTTAGGGGGCACTGAAGCTTTCTTT. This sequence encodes CASSELGGTEAFF.

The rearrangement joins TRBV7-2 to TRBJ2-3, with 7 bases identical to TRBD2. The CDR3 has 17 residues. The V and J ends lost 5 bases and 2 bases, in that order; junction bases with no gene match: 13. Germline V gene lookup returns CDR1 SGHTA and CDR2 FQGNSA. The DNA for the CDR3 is TGTGCCAGCAGCCCGAACAAGGGGCTAGCGGCCACAGATACGCAGTATTTT. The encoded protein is CASSPNKGLAATDTQYF.

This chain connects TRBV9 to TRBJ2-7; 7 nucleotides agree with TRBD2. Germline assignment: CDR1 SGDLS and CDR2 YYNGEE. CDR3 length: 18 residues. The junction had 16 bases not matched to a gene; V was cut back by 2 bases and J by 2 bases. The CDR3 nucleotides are TGTGCCAGCAGCGTTTTTGCCCCAGGGACTATCCCTCCCTACGAGCAGTACTTC. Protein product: CASSVFAPGTIPPYEQYF.

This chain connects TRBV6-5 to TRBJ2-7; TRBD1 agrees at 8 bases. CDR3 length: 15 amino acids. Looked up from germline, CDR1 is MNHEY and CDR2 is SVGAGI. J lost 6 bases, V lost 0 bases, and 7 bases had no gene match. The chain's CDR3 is CASSYSPGQASEQYF. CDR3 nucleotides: TGTGCCAGCAGTTACTCCCCGGGACAGGCAAGCGAGCAGTACTTC.

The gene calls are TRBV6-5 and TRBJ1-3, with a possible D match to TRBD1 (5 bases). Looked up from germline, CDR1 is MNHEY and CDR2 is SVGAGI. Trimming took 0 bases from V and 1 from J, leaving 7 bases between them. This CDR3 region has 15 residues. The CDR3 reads CASSYSGGSGNTIYF. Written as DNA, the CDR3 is TGTGCCAGCAGTTACTCGGGGGGATCTGGAAACACCATATATTTT.

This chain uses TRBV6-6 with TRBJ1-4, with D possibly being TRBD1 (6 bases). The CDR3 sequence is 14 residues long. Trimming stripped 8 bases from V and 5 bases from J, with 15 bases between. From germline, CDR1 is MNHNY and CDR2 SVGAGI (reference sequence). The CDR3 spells CASCKRGGNEKLFF. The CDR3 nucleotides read TGTGCCAGCTGTAAAAGGGGGGGGAATGAAAAACTGTTTTTT.

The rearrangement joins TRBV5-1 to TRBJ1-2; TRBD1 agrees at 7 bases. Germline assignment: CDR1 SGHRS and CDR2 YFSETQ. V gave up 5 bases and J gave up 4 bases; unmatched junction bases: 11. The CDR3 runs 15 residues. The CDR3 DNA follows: TGCGCCAGCAGATCGCCCGGACAGGAGCCCTATGGCTACACCTTC. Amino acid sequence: CASRSPGQEPYGYTF.

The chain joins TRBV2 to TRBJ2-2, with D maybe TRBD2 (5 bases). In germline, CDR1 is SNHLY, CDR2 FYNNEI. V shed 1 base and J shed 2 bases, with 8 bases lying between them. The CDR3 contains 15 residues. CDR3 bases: TGTGCCAGCAGTGAAGGGGGAGCCAACACCGGGGAGCTGTTTTTT. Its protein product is CASSEGGANTGELFF.

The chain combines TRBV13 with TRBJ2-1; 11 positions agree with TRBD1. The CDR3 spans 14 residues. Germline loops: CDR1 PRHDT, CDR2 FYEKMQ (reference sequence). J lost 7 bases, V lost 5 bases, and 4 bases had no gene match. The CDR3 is CASSDRDRGNEQFF. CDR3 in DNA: TGTGCCAGCAGCGACCGGGACAGGGGGAATGAGCAGTTCTTC.

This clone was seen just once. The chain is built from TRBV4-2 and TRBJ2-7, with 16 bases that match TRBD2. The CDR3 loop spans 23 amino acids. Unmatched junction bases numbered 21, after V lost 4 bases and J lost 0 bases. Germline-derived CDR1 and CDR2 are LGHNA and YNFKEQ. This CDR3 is CASSRNDRGGPGLAGGGSYEQYF. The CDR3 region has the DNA TGTGCCAGCAGCCGCAACGACAGGGGAGGGCCGGGACTAGCGGGAGGGGGCTCCTACGAGCAGTACTTC.

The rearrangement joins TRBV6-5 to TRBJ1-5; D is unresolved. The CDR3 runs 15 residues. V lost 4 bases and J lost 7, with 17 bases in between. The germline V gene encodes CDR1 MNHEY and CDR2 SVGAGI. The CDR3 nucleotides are TGTGCCAGCAGTTTTATCCTAGGTTTTCGACAGCCCCAGCATTTT. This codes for CASSFILGFRQPQHF.